This is a list of T cell receptor beta chains from one sample in a study of naive and memory T cell subsets. TCRdb re-derived calls from the 5' RACE reads in MiXCR, one entry per CDR3 protein. The sample consists of roughly 60,000 distinct CDR3 sequences, 7% to 8% of them appearing once. These receptors were obtained from a female donor in good health. CDR3s include the opening cysteine and the closing phenylalanine or tryptophan. The D gene is left open where the match is weak. Not every row has a clone size; where given, it reads once, few, many or a size class.

DNA,CDR3,D,J,size,V
TGTGCCAGCAGCTTAGAGGGGCAGGAAAAACTGTTTTTT,CASSLEGQEKLFF,-,TRBJ1-4,many,TRBV7-9
TGCAGCGTTGTAGTAAAGGACAGCTCCTACGAGCAGTACTTC,CSVVVKDSSYEQYF,-,TRBJ2-7,few,TRBV29-1
TGTGCCAGCAGCTTTAGCGGGCATAACACCGGGGAGCTGTTTTTT,CASSFSGHNTGELFF,TRBD2,TRBJ2-2,-,TRBV11-3
TGTGCCAGCAGTGAAGCGCCCCTGAGGCTCCCGGACTTC,CASSEAPLRLPDF,-,TRBJ2-7,-,TRBV2
TGTGCCAGCAGTTCTGCGACACCACACACAGATACGCAGTATTTT,CASSSATPHTDTQYF,-,TRBJ2-3,few,TRBV6-5
TGTGCCAGCAGCACTTGGCAGGACCCTCGGGAGCAGTACTTC,CASSTWQDPREQYF,-,TRBJ2-7,few,TRBV21-1
TGTGCCAGTAGTCCGGGGGGGTCGTACCAAGAGACCCAGTACTTC,CASSPGGSYQETQYF,TRBD2,TRBJ2-5,few,TRBV19
TGCAGTGCCCGGGACAGGGCCTCTGGGGCCAACGTCCTGACTTTC,CSARDRASGANVLTF,TRBD1,TRBJ2-6,-,TRBV20-1
TGTGCCAGCAGCTTGTCAACAGGGGGCTGGAGTGAAGCTTTCTTT,CASSLSTGGWSEAFF,TRBD1,TRBJ1-1,few,TRBV7-9
TGCGCCAGCAGCAACTATATAGCGGGGGCTAGCACAGATACGCAGTATTTT,CASSNYIAGASTDTQYF,TRBD2,TRBJ2-3,-,TRBV5-1
TGTGCCAGCGGAAAGGGAGCTAACTATGGCTACACCTTC,CASGKGANYGYTF,-,TRBJ1-2,-,TRBV2
TGTGCCAGCAGTTTTGGGGGGGAGGAGAGTGAGACCCAGTACTTC,CASSFGGEESETQYF,TRBD2,TRBJ2-5,-,TRBV27
TGTGCCAGTAAGTTGAGGTCCAGTCACAATGAGCAGTTCTTC,CASKLRSSHNEQFF,-,TRBJ2-1,few,TRBV19
TGTGCCAGCGGTCCAGGGGACTCCTATAATTCACCCCTCCACTTT,CASGPGDSYNSPLHF,-,TRBJ1-6,many,TRBV28
TGTGCCAGCAGCCCCGCACGAGACACTGAAGCTTTCTTT,CASSPARDTEAFF,-,TRBJ1-1,many,TRBV7-3
TGTGCCAGTAGGATCACAGGGGGCAGCAATCAGCCCCAGCATTTT,CASRITGGSNQPQHF,TRBD1,TRBJ1-5,many,TRBV19
TGCAGCGTTGAAGTTACAGGTCTTGCCGGGGAGCTGTTTTTT,CSVEVTGLAGELFF,-,TRBJ2-2,few,TRBV29-1
TGTGCCAGCAGTTTGGCCCCGGGACAGCCTAATGAAAAACTGTTTTTT,CASSLAPGQPNEKLFF,TRBD1,TRBJ1-4,-,TRBV12-3/TRBV12-4
TGTGCCAGCAGCTCCAGTATCAAAGCTAACTATGGCTACACCTTC,CASSSSIKANYGYTF,-,TRBJ1-2,-,TRBV7-9
TGCAGCGCCCGAGGTCAGCTGAACACTGAAGCTTTCTTT,CSARGQLNTEAFF,-,TRBJ1-1,many,TRBV29-1
TGTGCCTGGAGTGTGTACACTGAAGCTTTCTTT,CAWSVYTEAFF,-,TRBJ1-1,many,TRBV30
TGTGCCAGCAGTTTGATGGCGGGCTACGAGCAGTACTTC,CASSLMAGYEQYF,-,TRBJ2-7,many,TRBV12-3/TRBV12-4
TGCAGTGCTCAGGGCCTGGGGCAGACTAATGAAAAACTGTTTTTT,CSAQGLGQTNEKLFF,-,TRBJ1-4,few,TRBV20-1
TGTGCCAGCAGTTTATTGGGGGATTCCAACCCTGCTGAGCAGTTCTTC,CASSLLGDSNPAEQFF,-,TRBJ2-1,many,TRBV12-3/TRBV12-4
TGTGCCAGCAGCAGAACCGGGACAGGATACCGAGGAGTTAGCGAGCAGTACTTC,CASSRTGTGYRGVSEQYF,TRBD1,TRBJ2-7,many,TRBV25-1
TGTGCCAGCAGTGAACGGGGTGCGGGTAGTTCAGCGACCCAGTACTTC,CASSERGAGSSATQYF,-,TRBJ2-5,-,TRBV2
TGCGCCAGCAGCTATGGAGAGGGGAACACTGAAGCTTTCTTT,CASSYGEGNTEAFF,-,TRBJ1-1,few,TRBV5-1
TGTGCCAGCAGCCCCCTTTATGAAGCTTTCTTT,CASSPLYEAFF,-,TRBJ1-1,-,TRBV7-9
TGCAGCGCTTGGTCCAAGAACACCGGGGAGCTGTTTTTT,CSAWSKNTGELFF,-,TRBJ2-2,-,TRBV29-1
TGTGCCAGCAGCCCCTTCCGGGTGTTGGGCCTGGGGACTGAAGCTTTCTTT,CASSPFRVLGLGTEAFF,-,TRBJ1-1,many,TRBV7-3
TGTGCCAGCAGTGAAGCCGGGGCCGGAACATGGGAAGCTTTCTTT,CASSEAGAGTWEAFF,-,TRBJ1-1,many,TRBV6-1
TGCGCCAGCAGCGCGACCACAGGGGGTGCAAATTCACCCCTCCACTTT,CASSATTGGANSPLHF,TRBD1,TRBJ1-6,many,TRBV5-1
TGCGCCAGCAGCTCGACTAGAGGAACCCTCACAGATACGCAGTATTTT,CASSSTRGTLTDTQYF,-,TRBJ2-3,-,TRBV5-1
TGTGCCAGCACCCCCCTCGCTAACTATGGCTACACCTTC,CASTPLANYGYTF,-,TRBJ1-2,few,TRBV3-1
TGTGCCAGCAGCTTACCAGGCAGCCACGAGCAGTACTTC,CASSLPGSHEQYF,-,TRBJ2-7,few,TRBV7-9
TGTGCCAGCAGTCGGGACTTAGGTAGCACAGATACGCAGTATTTT,CASSRDLGSTDTQYF,-,TRBJ2-3,few,TRBV7-2
TGTGCCAGCTCAATCACCGGGGAGCTGTTTTTT,CASSITGELFF,-,TRBJ2-2,many,TRBV18
TGTGCCAGTAGTACCGGGACACGGAATGAGCAGTTCTTC,CASSTGTRNEQFF,-,TRBJ2-1,-,TRBV19
TGTGCCAGCAAACTACCGCCTCGTTACGGCAATGAGCAGTTCTTC,CASKLPPRYGNEQFF,-,TRBJ2-1,many,TRBV7-9
TGTGCCAGCAGTGACAAGGGTCAGCCCCAGCATTTT,CASSDKGQPQHF,-,TRBJ1-5,-,TRBV6-1
TGTGCCAGCAGACAGGATCAGCATTTT,CASRQDQHF,-,TRBJ1-5,many,TRBV6-2/TRBV6-3
TGTGCCAGTTCCTTCTGGGGGCAAGAGACCCAGTACTTC,CASSFWGQETQYF,-,TRBJ2-5,few,TRBV19
TGTGCCTGGCGGGGCCAGGGTGGCTACACCTTC,CAWRGQGGYTF,-,TRBJ1-2,few,TRBV28
TGTGCCAGCAGCTTTAGGACCGGGACAGCCTACGAGCAGTACTTC,CASSFRTGTAYEQYF,TRBD1,TRBJ2-7,many,TRBV7-8
TGTGCCAGCAGTTACGGGGCAGGGGGTGGCTACACTGAAGCTTTCTTT,CASSYGAGGGYTEAFF,TRBD1,TRBJ1-1,few,TRBV6-5
TGTGCCAGCAGCCCGGAACCCGGGGCCTACGAGCAGTACTTC,CASSPEPGAYEQYF,-,TRBJ2-7,-,TRBV3-1